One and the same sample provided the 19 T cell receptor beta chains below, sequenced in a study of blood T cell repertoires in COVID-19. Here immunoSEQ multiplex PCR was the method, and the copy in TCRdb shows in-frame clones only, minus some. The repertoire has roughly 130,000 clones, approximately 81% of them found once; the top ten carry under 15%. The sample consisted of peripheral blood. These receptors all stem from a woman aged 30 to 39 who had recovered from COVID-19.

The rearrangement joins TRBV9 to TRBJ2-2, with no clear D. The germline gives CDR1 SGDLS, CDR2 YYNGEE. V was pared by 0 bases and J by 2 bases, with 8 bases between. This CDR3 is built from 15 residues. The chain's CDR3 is CASSVASGNTGELFF. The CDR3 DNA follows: TGTGCCAGCAGCGTAGCCTCAGGCAACACCGGGGAGCTGTTTTTT.

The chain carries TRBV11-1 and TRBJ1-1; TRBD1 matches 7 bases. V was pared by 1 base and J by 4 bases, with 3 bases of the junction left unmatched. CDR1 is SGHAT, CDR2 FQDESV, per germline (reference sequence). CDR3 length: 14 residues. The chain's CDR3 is CASSLGQGGTEAFF. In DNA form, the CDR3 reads TGTGCCAGCAGCTTAGGACAGGGAGGCACTGAAGCTTTCTTT.

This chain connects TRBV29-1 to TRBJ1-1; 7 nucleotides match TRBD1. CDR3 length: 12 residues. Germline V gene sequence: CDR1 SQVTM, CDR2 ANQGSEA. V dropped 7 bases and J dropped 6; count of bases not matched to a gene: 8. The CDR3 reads CSGSTGWAEAFF. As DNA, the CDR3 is TGCAGCGGATCGACAGGGTGGGCTGAAGCTTTCTTT. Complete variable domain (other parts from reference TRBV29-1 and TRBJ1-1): SAVISQKPSRDICQRGTSLTIQCQVDSQVTMMFWYRQQPGQSLTLIATANQGSEATYESGFVIDKFPISRPNLTFSTLTVSNMSPEDSSIYLCSGSTGWAEAFFGQGTRLTVV.

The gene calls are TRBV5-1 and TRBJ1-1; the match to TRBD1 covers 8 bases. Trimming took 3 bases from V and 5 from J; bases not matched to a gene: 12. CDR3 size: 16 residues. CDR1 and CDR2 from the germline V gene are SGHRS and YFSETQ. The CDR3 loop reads CASSYPAGQAGTEAFF. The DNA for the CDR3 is TGCGCCAGCAGCTATCCGGCGGGACAGGCGGGGACTGAAGCTTTCTTT.

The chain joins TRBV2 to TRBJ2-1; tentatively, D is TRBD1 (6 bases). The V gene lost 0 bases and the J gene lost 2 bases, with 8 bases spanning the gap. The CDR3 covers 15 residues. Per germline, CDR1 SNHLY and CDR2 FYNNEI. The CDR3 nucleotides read TGTGCCAGCAGTGAAGCGCAGGGGCCCTACAATGAGCAGTTCTTC. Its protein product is CASSEAQGPYNEQFF.

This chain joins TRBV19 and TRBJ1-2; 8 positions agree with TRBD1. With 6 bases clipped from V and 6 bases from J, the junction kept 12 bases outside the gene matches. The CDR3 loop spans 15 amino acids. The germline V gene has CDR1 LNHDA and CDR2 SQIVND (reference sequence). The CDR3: CASSHSPGGADGYTF. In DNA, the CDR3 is TGTGCCAGTAGCCATAGCCCAGGGGGCGCCGATGGCTACACCTTC.

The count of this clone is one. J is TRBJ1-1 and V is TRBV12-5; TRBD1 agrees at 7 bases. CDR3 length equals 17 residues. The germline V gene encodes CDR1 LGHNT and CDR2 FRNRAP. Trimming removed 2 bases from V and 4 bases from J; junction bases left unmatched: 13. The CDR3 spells CASGLPWTGRISTEAFF. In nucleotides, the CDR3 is TGTGCTAGTGGTTTGCCCTGGACAGGTCGGATATCCACTGAAGCTTTCTTT.

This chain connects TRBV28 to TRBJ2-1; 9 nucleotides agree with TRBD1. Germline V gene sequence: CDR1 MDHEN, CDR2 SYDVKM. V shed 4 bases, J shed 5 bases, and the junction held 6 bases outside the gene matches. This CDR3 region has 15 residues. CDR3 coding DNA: TGTGCCAGCAGTTCAACAGGGGGCGCGGACAATGAGCAGTTCTTC. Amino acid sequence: CASSSTGGADNEQFF.

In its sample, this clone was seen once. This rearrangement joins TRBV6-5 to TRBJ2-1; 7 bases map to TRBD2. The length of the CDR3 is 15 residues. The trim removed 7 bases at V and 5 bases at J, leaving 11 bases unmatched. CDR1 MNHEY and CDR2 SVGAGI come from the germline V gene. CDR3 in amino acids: CASTNYEGLNNEQFF. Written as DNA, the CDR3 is TGTGCCAGCACGAACTATGAGGGACTAAACAATGAGCAGTTCTTC.

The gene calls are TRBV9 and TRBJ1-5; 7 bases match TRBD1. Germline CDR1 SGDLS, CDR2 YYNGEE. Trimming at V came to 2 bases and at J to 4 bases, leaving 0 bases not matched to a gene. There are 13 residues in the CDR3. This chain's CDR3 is CASSVGQNQPQHF. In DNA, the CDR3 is TGTGCCAGCAGCGTGGGACAGAATCAGCCCCAGCATTTT.

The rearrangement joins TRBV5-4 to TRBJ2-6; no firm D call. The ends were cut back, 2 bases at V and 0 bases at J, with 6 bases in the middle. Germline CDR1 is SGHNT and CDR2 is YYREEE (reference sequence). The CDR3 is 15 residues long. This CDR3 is CASSFYISGANVLTF. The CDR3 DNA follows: TGTGCCAGCAGCTTCTATATCTCTGGGGCCAACGTCCTGACTTTC.

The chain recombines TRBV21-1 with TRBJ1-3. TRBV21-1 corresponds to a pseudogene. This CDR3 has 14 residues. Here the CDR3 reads CASIEEPSGNTIYF. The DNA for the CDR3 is TGTGCCAGCATAGAGGAGCCGTCGGGTAACACCATATATTTT.

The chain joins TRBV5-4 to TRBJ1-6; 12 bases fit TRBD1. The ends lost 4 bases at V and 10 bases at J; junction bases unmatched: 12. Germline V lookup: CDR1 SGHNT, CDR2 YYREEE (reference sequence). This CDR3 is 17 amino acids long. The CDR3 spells CASSVDPGQGARSPLHF. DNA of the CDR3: TGTGCCAGCAGCGTGGACCCGGGACAGGGGGCAAGATCACCCCTCCACTTT. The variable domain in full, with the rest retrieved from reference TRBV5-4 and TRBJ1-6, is ETGVTQSPTHLIKTRGQQVTLRCSSQSGHNTVSWYQQALGQGPQFIFQYYREEENGRGNFPPRFSGLQFPNYSSELNVNALELDDSALYLCASSVDPGQGARSPLHFGNGTRLTVT.

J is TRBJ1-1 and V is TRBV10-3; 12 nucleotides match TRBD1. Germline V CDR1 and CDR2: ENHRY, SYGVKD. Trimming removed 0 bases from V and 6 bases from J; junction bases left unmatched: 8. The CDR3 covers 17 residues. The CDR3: CAISESGQGASLAEAFF. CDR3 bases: TGTGCCATCAGTGAGTCGGGACAGGGGGCGAGCTTGGCTGAAGCTTTCTTT.

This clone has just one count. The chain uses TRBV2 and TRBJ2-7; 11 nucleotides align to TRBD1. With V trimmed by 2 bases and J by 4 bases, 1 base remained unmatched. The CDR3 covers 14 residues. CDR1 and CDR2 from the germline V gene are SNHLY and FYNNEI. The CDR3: CASSEWDRGYEQYF. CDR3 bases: TGTGCCAGCAGTGAATGGGACAGGGGGTACGAGCAGTACTTC.

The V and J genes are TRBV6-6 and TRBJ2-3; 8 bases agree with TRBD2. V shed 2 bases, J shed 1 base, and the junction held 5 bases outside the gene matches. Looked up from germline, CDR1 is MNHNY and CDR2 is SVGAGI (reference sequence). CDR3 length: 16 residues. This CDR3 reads CASSYRAGEGTDTQYF. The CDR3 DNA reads TGTGCCAGCAGTTACCGAGCGGGAGAGGGCACAGATACGCAGTATTTT.

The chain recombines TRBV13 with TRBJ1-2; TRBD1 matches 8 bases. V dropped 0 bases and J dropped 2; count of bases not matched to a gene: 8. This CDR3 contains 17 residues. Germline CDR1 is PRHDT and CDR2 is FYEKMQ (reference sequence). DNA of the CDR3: TGTGCCAGCAGCTTAGGCAGGGCAGGGGGCGAGAACTATGGCTACACCTTC. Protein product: CASSLGRAGGENYGYTF.

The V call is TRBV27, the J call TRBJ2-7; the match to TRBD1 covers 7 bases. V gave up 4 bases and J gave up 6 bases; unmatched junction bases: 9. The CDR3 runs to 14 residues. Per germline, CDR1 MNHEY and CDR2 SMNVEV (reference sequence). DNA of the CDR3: TGTGCCAGCAGTTCCCCTGACAGGGCGGGCGAGCAGTACTTC. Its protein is CASSSPDRAGEQYF.

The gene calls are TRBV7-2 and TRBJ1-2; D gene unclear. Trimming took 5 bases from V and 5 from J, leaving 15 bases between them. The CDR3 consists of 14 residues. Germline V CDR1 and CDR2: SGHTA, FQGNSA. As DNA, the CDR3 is TGTGCCAGCAGCGAGAGACGGCTCGGGTATGGCTACACCTTC. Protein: CASSERRLGYGYTF.